These 20 T cell receptor beta chains share one sample of origin, sequenced in a study of long-term antiretroviral therapy in people with HIV (dated by TCRdb to between 2021 and 2024). The immunoSEQ hsTCRB v3.0 assay was used at survey level resolution for TRB variable region sequencing. Imported from immuneACCESS, the table was reduced by TCRdb to in-frame sequences with V and J called. These copies leave out some clones; in studies compared against another copy, an unresolved V gene accounts for under half, and the cause of the remainder is not known. For this sample there are 38,000 or so clones; less than 95% appear just once. The ten largest clones add up to 2% to 2.5% of the sample. Material: unsorted PBMCs, obtained almost 9.5 years after starting antiretroviral therapy. These receptors came from a man in his thirties or forties with HIV.

V is TRBV4-1 and J is TRBJ1-4; D gene ambiguous. The CDR3 has 12 residues. The V end lost 1 base, the J end lost 9 bases, and 6 bases lay between the germline ends. Germline loops: CDR1 MGHRA, CDR2 YSYEKL. As DNA, the CDR3 is TGCGCCAGCAGCCAAGGAGGTCAAAAACTGTTTTTT. It specifies CASSQGGQKLFF.

The chain carries TRBV11-2 and TRBJ1-6; maybe TRBD1 (5 bases). Germline lookup yields CDR1 SGHAT and CDR2 FQNNGV. The CDR3 consists of 16 residues. V lost 5 bases and J 0 bases, leaving 11 bases between the germline ends. The DNA for the CDR3 is TGTGCCAGCAGCCCAGGGACCAGCTCCTATAATTCACCCCTCCACTTT. Its translation is CASSPGTSSYNSPLHF.

This chain links TRBV5-5 with TRBJ1-2, with D perhaps TRBD1 (5 bases). The CDR3 spans 16 residues. Trimming left V 4 bases short and J 4 bases short, with 20 bases between. From germline, CDR1 is SGHKS and CDR2 YYEKEE (reference sequence). CDR3 sequence: CASSQQDSAYPYGYTF. Written as DNA, the CDR3 is TGTGCCAGCAGCCAACAGGACTCCGCATACCCCTATGGCTACACCTTC.

CDR3 residues: CASSQGGSTEAFF. CDR3 bases: TGTGCCAGCTCACAGGGGGGGAGCACTGAAGCTTTCTTT. The chain combines TRBV18 with TRBJ1-1; tentative D call: TRBD1 (6 bases). The germline V and J ends were trimmed by 4 bases and 4 bases, with 10 bases remaining between them. CDR3 length equals 13 residues. Germline CDR1 reads KGHSH; CDR2 reads LQKENI.

This chain links TRBV4-2 with TRBJ2-1; D call uncertain. This CDR3 contains 11 residues. The germline V gene has CDR1 LGHNA and CDR2 YNFKEQ. V was trimmed by 1 base and J by 9 bases, leaving 4 bases between them. CDR3 residues: CASSQGSEQFF. In nucleotides, the CDR3 is TGTGCCAGCAGCCAAGGGAGTGAGCAGTTCTTC.

The chain recombines TRBV19 with TRBJ2-3; unclear D gene. V was cut by 7 bases and J by 5 bases, with 16 bases left in between. This CDR3 comprises 14 residues. CDR1 is LNHDA, CDR2 SQIVND, per germline (reference sequence). CDR3 amino acids: CASTPRVGLDTQYF. DNA of the CDR3: TGTGCCAGTACCCCTCGGGTGGGATTAGATACGCAGTATTTT.

The chain has TRBV10-2 and TRBJ1-6, with D unclear. The CDR3 extends over 13 amino acids. Germline V CDR1 and CDR2: WSHSY, SAAADI. V dropped 8 bases and J dropped 14 bases, with 19 bases sitting between them. CDR3: CASRPSLSGTLHF. The CDR3 bases are TGCGCCAGCCGGCCCTCCCTCTCCGGGACCCTCCACTTT.

This clone was seen just once. The chain recombines TRBV11-2 with TRBJ2-2; no clear D gene. Germline CDR1 reads SGHAT; CDR2 reads FQNNGV. This CDR3 has 12 residues. Trimming took off 2 bases at V and 4 bases at J, with 2 bases between the two ends. The chain's CDR3 is CASSLPTGELFF. DNA for the CDR3: TGTGCCAGCAGCTTACCCACCGGGGAGCTGTTTTTT.

V gene TRBV6-6 combines with J gene TRBJ2-7; unclear D gene. The CDR3 runs to 14 residues. V lost 1 base, J lost 3 bases, and 10 bases lay in between. The germline V gene encodes CDR1 MNHNY and CDR2 SVGAGI (reference sequence). CDR3 sequence reads: CASSYLDSLYEQYF. In nucleotides, the CDR3 is TGTGCCAGCAGTTACTTGGATAGCCTCTACGAGCAGTACTTC.

The chain links TRBV11-2 to TRBJ2-1, with 8 bases fitting TRBD2. The germline CDR1 and CDR2 sequences are SGHAT and FQNNGV. The junction had 7 bases not matched to a gene; V was cut back by 4 bases and J by 5 bases. CDR3 length: 15 residues. The CDR3 spells CASSSSGGRNNEQFF. CDR3 bases: TGTGCCAGCAGCTCCTCGGGGGGGCGTAACAATGAGCAGTTCTTC. Full variable domain (remainder filled in from reference TRBV11-2 and TRBJ2-1): EAGVAQSPRYKIIEKRQSVAFWCNPISGHATLYWYQQILGQGPKLLIQFQNNGVVDDSQLPKDRFSAERLKGVDSTLKIQPAKLEDSAVYLCASSSSGGRNNEQFFGPGTRLTVL.

The V call is TRBV5-1, the J call TRBJ1-1, with a tentative D call TRBD1 (6 bases). This CDR3 contains 15 residues. CDR1 is SGHRS and CDR2 is YFSETQ in the germline V gene. Between the trimmed V and J ends, which lost 2 bases and 3 bases, there was a span of 14 bases. The DNA of the CDR3 is TGCGCCAGCAGCTTTAAGTTGGGGGCGGACACTGAAGCTTTCTTT. Its translation: CASSFKLGADTEAFF.

V is TRBV18 and J is TRBJ2-3, with D possibly matching TRBD1 (6 bases). V shed 7 bases and J shed 9 bases, with 17 bases lying between them. This CDR3 contains 13 residues. CDR1 and CDR2 (germline): KGHSH, LQKENI. CDR3 sequence (DNA): TGTGCCAGCTTCACCGATAGGACAGCGACGCAGTATTTT. This translates into CASFTDRTATQYF. Variable domain in full (rest from reference TRBV18 and TRBJ2-3): NAGVMQNPRHLVRRRGQEARLRCSPMKGHSHVYWYRQLPEEGLKFMVYLQKENIIDESGMPKERFSAEFPKEGPSILRIQQVVRGDSAAYFCASFTDRTATQYFGPGTRLTVL.

The chain recombines TRBV10-2 with TRBJ2-5, with D unclear. V dropped 6 bases and J dropped 4 bases, with 12 bases sitting between them. The CDR3 is made up of 13 amino acids. The germline V gene encodes CDR1 WSHSY and CDR2 SAAADI. CDR3 bases: TGCGCCAGCAGAAGACCGGGCTCAGAGACCCAGTACTTC. The encoded protein is CASRRPGSETQYF.

The chain carries TRBV7-7 and TRBJ2-7; 7 bases agree with TRBD1. Looked up from germline, CDR1 is SSHAT and CDR2 is FNYEAQ (reference sequence). This CDR3 contains 20 residues. The CDR3: CASSLGGDSTIFFSSYEQYV. In DNA, the CDR3 is TGTGCTAGCAGCTTAGGTGGGGACAGTACCATCTTTTTTAGCTCCTACGAGCAGTACGTC.

The V call is TRBV28, the J call TRBJ1-5; D unclear. This CDR3 region has 12 residues. The germline V and J ends were trimmed by 6 bases and 1 base, with 4 bases remaining between them. Germline-derived CDR1 and CDR2 are MDHEN and SYDVKM. The DNA for the CDR3 is TGTGCCAGCAGGGAGAGCAATCAGCCCCAGCATTTT. Its translation is CASRESNQPQHF.

This clone is a singleton in its sample. The chain joins TRBV18 to TRBJ2-5, with D hard to call. There are 13 residues in the CDR3. The germline V gene has CDR1 KGHSH and CDR2 LQKENI. The V end was cut by 2 bases, the J end by 2 bases, with 6 bases between. CDR3 residues: CASSPEPQETQYF. For the CDR3, the DNA is TGTGCCAGCTCACCAGAACCACAAGAGACCCAGTACTTC. The full variable domain, rest sourced from reference TRBV18 and TRBJ2-5, is NAGVMQNPRHLVRRRGQEARLRCSPMKGHSHVYWYRQLPEEGLKFMVYLQKENIIDESGMPKERFSAEFPKEGPSILRIQQVVRGDSAAYFCASSPEPQETQYFGPGTRLLVL.

This chain uses TRBV6-5 with TRBJ1-5; D is perhaps TRBD1 (6 bases). Germline loops: CDR1 MNHEY, CDR2 SVGAGI. CDR3 length: 14 amino acids. Trimming took off 6 bases at V and 4 bases at J, with 13 bases between the two ends. The CDR3 coding sequence is TGTGCCAGCAGCGCCGGACAGACTAATCAGCCCCAGCATTTT. This encodes CASSAGQTNQPQHF.

The chain has TRBV27 and TRBJ2-5; 8 bases align to TRBD1. In germline, CDR1 is MNHEY, CDR2 SMNVEV (reference sequence). V shed 1 base, J shed 2 bases, and the junction held 6 bases outside the gene matches. The CDR3 has 16 amino acids. In nucleotides, the CDR3 is TGTGCCAGCAGTTTATTGGGGACAGGACAACAAGAGACCCAGTACTTC. This codes for CASSLLGTGQQETQYF.

The V gene is TRBV11-2, the J gene TRBJ1-1; 8 nucleotides match TRBD1. V lost 4 bases and J lost 11; bases outside the gene matches: 15. The CDR3 has 15 residues. Per germline, CDR1 SGHAT and CDR2 FQNNGV. The CDR3 loop reads CASSSRQGQALGAFF. Written as DNA, the CDR3 is TGTGCCAGCAGCTCCCGACAGGGGCAAGCCCTGGGGGCTTTCTTT.

The J gene is TRBJ1-1, the V gene TRBV6-5, with D perhaps TRBD1 (5 bases). Per germline, CDR1 MNHEY and CDR2 SVGAGI. V was pared by 4 bases and J by 1 base, with 10 bases between. CDR3 size: 14 residues. The DNA of the CDR3 is TGTGCCAGCAGTTGGCGGGACGAGAACACTGAAGCTTTCTTT. It is translated as CASSWRDENTEAFF.